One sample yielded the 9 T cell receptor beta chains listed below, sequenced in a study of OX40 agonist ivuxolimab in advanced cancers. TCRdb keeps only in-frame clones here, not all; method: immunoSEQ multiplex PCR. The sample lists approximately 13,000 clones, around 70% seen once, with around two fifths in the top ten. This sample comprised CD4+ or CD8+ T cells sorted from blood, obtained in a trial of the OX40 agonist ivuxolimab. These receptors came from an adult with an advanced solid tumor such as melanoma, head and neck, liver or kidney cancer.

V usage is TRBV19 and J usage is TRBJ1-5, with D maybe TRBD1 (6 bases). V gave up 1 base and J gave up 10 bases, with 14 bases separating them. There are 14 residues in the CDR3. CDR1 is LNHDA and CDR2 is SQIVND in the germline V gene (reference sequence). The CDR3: CASSIAGRGSPQHF. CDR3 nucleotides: TGTGCCAGTAGTATAGCTGGCAGGGGTTCACCCCAGCATTTT.

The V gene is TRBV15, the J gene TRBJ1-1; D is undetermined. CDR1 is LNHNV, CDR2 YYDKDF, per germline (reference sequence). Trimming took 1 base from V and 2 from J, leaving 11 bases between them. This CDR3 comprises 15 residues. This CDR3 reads CATSRGREVNTEAFF. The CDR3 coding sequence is TGTGCCACCAGCAGAGGTCGGGAGGTAAACACTGAAGCTTTCTTT.

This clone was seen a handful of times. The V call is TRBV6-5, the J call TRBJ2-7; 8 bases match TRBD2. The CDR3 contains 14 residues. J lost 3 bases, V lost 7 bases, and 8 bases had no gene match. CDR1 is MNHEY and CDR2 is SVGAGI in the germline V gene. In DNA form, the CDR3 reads TGTGCCAGCAAGCAAGCGGGAGAACTCTACGAGCAGTACTTC. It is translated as CASKQAGELYEQYF.

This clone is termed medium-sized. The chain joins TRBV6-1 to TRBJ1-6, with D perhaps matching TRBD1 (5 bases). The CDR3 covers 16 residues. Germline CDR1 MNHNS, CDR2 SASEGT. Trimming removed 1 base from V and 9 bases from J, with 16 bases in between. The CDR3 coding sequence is TGTGCCAGCAGTGAAGGGACAAGTATATTAGTTTCACCCCTCCACTTT. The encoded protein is CASSEGTSILVSPLHF.

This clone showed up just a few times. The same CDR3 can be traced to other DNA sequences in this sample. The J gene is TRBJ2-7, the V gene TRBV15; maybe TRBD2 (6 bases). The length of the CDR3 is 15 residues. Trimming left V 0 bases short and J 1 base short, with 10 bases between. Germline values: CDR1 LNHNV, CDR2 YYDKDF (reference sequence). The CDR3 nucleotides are TGTGCCACCAGCAGAGATTGGGGAGGTTCCTACGAGCAGTACTTC. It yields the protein CATSRDWGGSYEQYF.

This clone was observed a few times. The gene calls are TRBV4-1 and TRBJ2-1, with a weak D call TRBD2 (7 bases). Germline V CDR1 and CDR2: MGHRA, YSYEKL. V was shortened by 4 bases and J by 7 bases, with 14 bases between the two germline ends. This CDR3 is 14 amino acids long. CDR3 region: CASSRVGGANEQFF. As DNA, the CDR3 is TGCGCCAGCAGCCGGGTGGGGGGGGCGAATGAGCAGTTCTTC.

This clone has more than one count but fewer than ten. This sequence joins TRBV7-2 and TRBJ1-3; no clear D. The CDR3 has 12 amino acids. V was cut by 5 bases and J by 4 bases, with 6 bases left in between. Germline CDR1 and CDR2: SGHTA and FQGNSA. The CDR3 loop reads CASSALGNTIYF. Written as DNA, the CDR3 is TGTGCCAGCAGCGCCCTAGGAAACACCATATATTTT.

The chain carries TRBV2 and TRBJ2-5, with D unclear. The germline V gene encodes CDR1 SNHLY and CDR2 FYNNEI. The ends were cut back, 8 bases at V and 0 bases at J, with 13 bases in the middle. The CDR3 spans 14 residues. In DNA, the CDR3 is TGTGCCAGCCAGCGACCTGTGTACCAAGAGACCCAGTACTTC. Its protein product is CASQRPVYQETQYF.

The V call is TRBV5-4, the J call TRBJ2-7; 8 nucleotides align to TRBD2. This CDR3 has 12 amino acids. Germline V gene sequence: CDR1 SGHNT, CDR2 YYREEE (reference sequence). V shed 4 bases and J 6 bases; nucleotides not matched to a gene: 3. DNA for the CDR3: TGTGCCAGCAGCCGGGGGGGGGCCGAGCAGTACTTC. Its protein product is CASSRGGAEQYF. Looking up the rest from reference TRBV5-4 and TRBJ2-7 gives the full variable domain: ETGVTQSPTHLIKTRGQQVTLRCSSQSGHNTVSWYQQALGQGPQFIFQYYREEENGRGNFPPRFSGLQFPNYSSELNVNALELDDSALYLCASSRGGAEQYFGPGTRLTVT.